These T cell receptor beta chains were read from a single sample in a study of blood T cell repertoires in COVID-19. The table came from immunoSEQ multiplex PCR; TCRdb's copy has only in-frame clones and leaves some out. The sample lists 150,000 or so clones; roughly 90% were seen once. Sequenced sample: PBMCs or T cells enriched from blood (not recorded which). The receptors originated from a young woman with acute COVID-19. Each CDR3 is given with its conserved first and last residue. D genes are given only for firm matches.

j_call v_call d_call cdr3_nt cdr3_aa
TRBJ2-7 TRBV5-6 NA TGTGCCAGCAGCTTGAGGGCGGGGCTACGCTACGAGCAGTACTTC CASSLRAGLRYEQYF
TRBJ2-4 TRBV11-2 NA TGTGCCAGCAGCTTAGGCGCCAGGGGTGACATTCAGTACTTC CASSLGARGDIQYF
TRBJ2-7 TRBV7-3 TRBD2 TGTGCCAGCAGCTTAACGCCAACTAGCGCCTACGAGCAGTACTTC CASSLTPTSAYEQYF
TRBJ2-1 TRBV28 NA TGTGCCAGCCACCGTAGCTTGAATGAGCAGTTCTTC CASHRSLNEQFF
TRBJ1-5 TRBV7-8 TRBD1 TGTGCCAGCCAGGGACAGCCCAATCAGCCCCAGCATTTT CASQGQPNQPQHF
TRBJ2-5 TRBV2 TRBD1 TGTGCCAGTAGGACAGGGGCAGAGACCCAGTACTTC CASRTGAETQYF
TRBJ2-2 TRBV5-1 NA TGCGCCAGCAGCTACGGACAGACGAACACCGGGGAGCTGTTTTTT CASSYGQTNTGELFF
TRBJ2-7 TRBV5-6 NA TGTGCCAGCAGCTTGTTTGGCGGGACCTACGAGCAGTACTTC CASSLFGGTYEQYF
TRBJ2-5 TRBV5-1 TRBD1 TGCGCCAGCAGTATCAGGACAGGGTCAGATCAAGAGACCCAGTACTTC CASSIRTGSDQETQYF
TRBJ2-1 TRBV11-2 TRBD2 TGTGCCAGCAGCTCCGGGACTAGCGGATACAAATACAATGAGCAGTTCTTC CASSSGTSGYKYNEQFF